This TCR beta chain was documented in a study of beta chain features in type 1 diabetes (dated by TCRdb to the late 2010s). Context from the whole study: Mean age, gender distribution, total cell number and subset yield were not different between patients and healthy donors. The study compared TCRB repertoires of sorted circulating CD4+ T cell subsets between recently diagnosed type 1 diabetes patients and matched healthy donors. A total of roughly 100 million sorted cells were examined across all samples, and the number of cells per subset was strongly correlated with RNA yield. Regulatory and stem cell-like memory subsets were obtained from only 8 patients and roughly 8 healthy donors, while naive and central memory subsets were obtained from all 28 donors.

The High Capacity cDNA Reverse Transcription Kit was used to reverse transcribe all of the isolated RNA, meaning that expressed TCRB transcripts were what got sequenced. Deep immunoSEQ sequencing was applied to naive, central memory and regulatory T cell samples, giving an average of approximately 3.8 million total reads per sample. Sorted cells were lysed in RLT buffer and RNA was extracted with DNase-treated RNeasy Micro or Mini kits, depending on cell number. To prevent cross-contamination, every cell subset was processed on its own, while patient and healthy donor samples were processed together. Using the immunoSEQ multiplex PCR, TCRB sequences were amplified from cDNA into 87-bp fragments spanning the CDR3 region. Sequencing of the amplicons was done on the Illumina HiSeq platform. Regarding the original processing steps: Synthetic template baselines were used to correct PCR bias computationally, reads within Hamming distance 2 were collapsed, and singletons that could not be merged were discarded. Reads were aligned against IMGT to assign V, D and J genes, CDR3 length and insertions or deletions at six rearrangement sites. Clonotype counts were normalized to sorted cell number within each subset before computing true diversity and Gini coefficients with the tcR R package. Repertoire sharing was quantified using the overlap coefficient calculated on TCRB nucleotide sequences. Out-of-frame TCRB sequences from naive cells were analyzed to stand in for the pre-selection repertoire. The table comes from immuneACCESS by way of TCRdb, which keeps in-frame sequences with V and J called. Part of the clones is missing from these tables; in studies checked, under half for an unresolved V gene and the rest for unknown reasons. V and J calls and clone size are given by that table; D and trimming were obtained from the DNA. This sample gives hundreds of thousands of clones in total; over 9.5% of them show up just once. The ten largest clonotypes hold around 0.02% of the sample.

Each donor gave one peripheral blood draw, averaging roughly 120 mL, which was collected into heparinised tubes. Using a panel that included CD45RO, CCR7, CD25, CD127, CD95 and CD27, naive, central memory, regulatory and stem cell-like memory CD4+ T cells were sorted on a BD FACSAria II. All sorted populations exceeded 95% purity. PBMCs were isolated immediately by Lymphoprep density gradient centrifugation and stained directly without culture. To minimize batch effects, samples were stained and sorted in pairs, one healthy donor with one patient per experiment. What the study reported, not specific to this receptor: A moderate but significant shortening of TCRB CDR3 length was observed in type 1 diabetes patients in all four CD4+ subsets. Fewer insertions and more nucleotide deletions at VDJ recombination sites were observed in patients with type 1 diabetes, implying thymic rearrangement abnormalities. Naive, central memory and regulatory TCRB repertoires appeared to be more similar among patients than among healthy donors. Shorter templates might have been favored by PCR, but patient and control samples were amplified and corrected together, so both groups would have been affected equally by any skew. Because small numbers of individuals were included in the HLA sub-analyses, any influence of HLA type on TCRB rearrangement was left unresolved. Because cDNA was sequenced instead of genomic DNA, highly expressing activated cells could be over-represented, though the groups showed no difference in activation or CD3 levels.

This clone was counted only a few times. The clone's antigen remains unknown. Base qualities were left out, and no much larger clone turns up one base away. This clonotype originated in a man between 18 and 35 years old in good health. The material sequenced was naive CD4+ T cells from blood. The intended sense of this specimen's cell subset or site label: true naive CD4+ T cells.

The CDR3 is CATDRVSWAFF. At the DNA level, the sequence is TGTGCCACCGACAGGGTGAGTTGGGCTTTCTTT. This sequence uses TRBV30 and TRBJ1-1; TRBD1 lines up with 7 middle nucleotides. The CDR3, cysteine through phenylalanine, is 11 amino acids long. The CDR3 DNA has 33 bases and is translated from base 1. The germline V end is reduced by 8 bases and the J end by 11 bases; junction bases left unmatched: 11. Reading the germline V gene (reference sequence) gives CDR1 GTSNPN and CDR2 SVGIG.